The 23 T cell receptor beta chains presented below share a single source sample, sequenced in a study of shared clonotypes between healthy human individuals. This table comes from immunoSEQ multiplex PCR, and its TCRdb copy is limited to in-frame clones, with some not included. The table has hundreds of thousands of clones, 74% seen once. The specimen was memory CD4+ T cells sorted from blood. Indicated subset: CD45RA-negative fraction. The origin of the receptors is a woman aged 25 to 39 in good health.

V and J are TRBV28 and TRBJ2-7, with D unclear. The germline CDR1 and CDR2 sequences are MDHEN and SYDVKM. V shed 2 bases and J shed 2 bases, with 10 bases lying between them. The CDR3 length is 14 residues. The CDR3 region has the DNA TGTGCCAGCAGTTTACAGTCTCTAACCTACGAGCAGTACTTC. This gives the protein CASSLQSLTYEQYF. Based on the CDR3 plus reference TRBV28 and TRBJ2-7, the full variable domain is DVKVTQSSRYLVKRTGEKVFLECVQDMDHENMFWYRQDPGLGLRLIYFSYDVKMKEKGDIPEGYSVSREKKERFSLILESASTNQTSMYLCASSLQSLTYEQYFGPGTRLTVT.

The chain employs TRBV11-1 and TRBJ2-7; 9 bases map to TRBD2. The CDR3 loop spans 14 amino acids. J was trimmed by 4 bases and V by 4 bases; bases with no gene match: 5. Per germline, CDR1 SGHAT and CDR2 FQDESV (reference sequence). The CDR3 region has the DNA TGTGCCAGCAGCTCCATGGCGGGAGGGTACGAGCAGTACTTC. Encoded protein: CASSSMAGGYEQYF.

The chain joins TRBV28 to TRBJ1-2; 9 positions agree with TRBD1. V lost 6 bases to trimming and J lost 8 bases; unmatched junction nucleotides: 16. The CDR3 runs 16 residues. Germline assignment: CDR1 MDHEN and CDR2 SYDVKM. The CDR3 here is CASSLGQGLGRLGYTF. CDR3 in DNA: TGTGCCAGCAGCCTAGGACAGGGGTTAGGTCGTTTGGGCTACACCTTC.

The chain is built from TRBV30 and TRBJ1-2, with no clear D. Germline loops: CDR1 GTSNPN, CDR2 SVGIG (reference sequence). The CDR3 is 15 residues long. V dropped 3 bases and J dropped 5 bases, with 19 bases sitting between them. The CDR3 DNA follows: TGTGCCTGGAGCCAGGAGGGAGACCTGGGGTATGGCTACACCTTC. Its translation: CAWSQEGDLGYGYTF. Complete variable domain (other parts from reference TRBV30 and TRBJ1-2): SQTIHQWPATLVQPVGSPLSLECTVEGTSNPNLYWYRQAAGRGLQLLFYSVGIGQISSEVPQNLSASRPQDRQFILSSKKLLLSDSGFYLCAWSQEGDLGYGYTFGSGTRLTVV.

The chain uses TRBV5-6 and TRBJ1-4, with D unclear. V shed 4 bases and J shed 11 bases, with 18 bases lying between them. The V gene's germline CDR1 is SGHDT and CDR2 YYEEEE. CDR3 size: 14 residues. Here the CDR3 reads CASSPGGIPSKLFF. The DNA of the CDR3 is TGTGCCAGCAGCCCAGGCGGGATCCCGAGTAAACTGTTTTTT.

The rearrangement joins TRBV11-2 to TRBJ2-5; the D is unclear. Trimming pared 1 base from V and 7 bases from J, leaving 16 bases between. This CDR3 comprises 15 residues. Per the germline V gene, CDR1 is SGHAT and CDR2 is FQNNGV. CDR3 coding DNA: TGTGCCAGCAGCTTAGTTTACGGCGAATCATCGACCCAGTACTTC. This sequence encodes CASSLVYGESSTQYF.

In this sample, this clone turned up a few times. The J gene is TRBJ2-7, the V gene TRBV11-2, with 16 bases lining up with TRBD2. The CDR3 contains 19 residues. The germline gives CDR1 SGHAT, CDR2 FQNNGV. V lost 4 bases to trimming and J lost 5 bases; unmatched junction nucleotides: 14. CDR3 in DNA: TGTGCCAGCAGCTCACACTCCGGGACTAGCGGGAGGGCCTTCCACGAGCAGTACTTC. It translates to CASSSHSGTSGRAFHEQYF. Based on the CDR3 plus reference TRBV11-2 and TRBJ2-7, the full variable domain is EAGVAQSPRYKIIEKRQSVAFWCNPISGHATLYWYQQILGQGPKLLIQFQNNGVVDDSQLPKDRFSAERLKGVDSTLKIQPAKLEDSAVYLCASSSHSGTSGRAFHEQYFGPGTRLTVT.

The rearrangement uses TRBV19 and TRBJ1-2, with no clear D. This CDR3 has 15 amino acids. Germline V lookup: CDR1 LNHDA, CDR2 SQIVND (reference sequence). V was clipped by 7 bases and J by 4 bases, with 19 bases between them. CDR3 amino acids: CASKPSGPRIYGYTF. The CDR3 nucleotides read TGTGCCAGTAAGCCGTCCGGGCCCCGGATCTATGGCTACACCTTC. The full variable domain, its missing parts supplied by reference TRBV19 and TRBJ1-2, is DGGITQSPKYLFRKEGQNVTLSCEQNLNHDAMYWYRQDPGQGLRLIYYSQIVNDFQKGDIAEGYSVSREKKESFPLTVTSAQKNPTAFYLCASKPSGPRIYGYTFGSGTRLTVV.

V is TRBV19 and J is TRBJ1-5; TRBD1 aligns across 9 bases. CDR1 is LNHDA, CDR2 SQIVND, per germline (reference sequence). V shed 3 bases, J shed 4 bases, and the junction held 7 bases outside the gene matches. The CDR3 sequence is 16 residues long. CDR3 bases: TGTGCCAGTAGTATCCAGGGACAGGGATGGAATCAGCCCCAGCATTTT. This translates into CASSIQGQGWNQPQHF.

This chain connects TRBV2 to TRBJ2-6; 9 nucleotides align to TRBD1. This CDR3 is built from 15 residues. Germline CDR1 and CDR2: SNHLY and FYNNEI. J lost 3 bases, V lost 6 bases, and 3 bases had no gene match. The CDR3 region has the DNA TGTGCCAGCAGCCGACAGGGGGGTGGGGCCAACGTCCTGACTTTC. It yields the protein CASSRQGGGANVLTF.

This clone came up once. J is TRBJ1-1 and V is TRBV28; TRBD1 might be the D (6 bases). The CDR3 length is 15 residues. In germline, CDR1 is MDHEN, CDR2 SYDVKM. V lost 6 bases and J 3 bases, leaving 17 bases between the germline ends. CDR3 region: CASSSLRGAYTEAFF. In DNA form, the CDR3 reads TGTGCCAGCAGCTCCTTGCGGGGGGCATACACTGAAGCTTTCTTT.

Details on this clone: This sample also contains other DNA sequences that code for the same CDR3. This chain connects TRBV2 to TRBJ1-1; a weak D match, TRBD1 (6 bases). V lost 7 bases and J lost 0, with 15 bases in between. The CDR3 is 15 amino acids. Germline V lookup: CDR1 SNHLY, CDR2 FYNNEI. CDR3 in amino acids: CASKVQGPMNTEAFF. CDR3 sequence (DNA): TGTGCCAGCAAAGTACAGGGTCCTATGAACACTGAAGCTTTCTTT.

The rearrangement links TRBV2 to TRBJ2-7; 9 bases line up with TRBD2. Germline-derived CDR1 and CDR2 are SNHLY and FYNNEI. The junction had 6 bases not matched to a gene; V was cut back by 5 bases and J by 4 bases. There are 14 residues in the CDR3. CDR3: CASSSGRNRYEQYF. The CDR3 coding sequence is TGTGCCAGCAGTAGCGGGAGGAACAGGTACGAGCAGTACTTC.

The V gene is TRBV10-3, the J gene TRBJ2-7; D possibly corresponds to TRBD1 (5 bases). This CDR3 comprises 14 residues. V shed 5 bases and J shed 0 bases, with 11 bases lying between them. Looked up from germline, CDR1 is ENHRY and CDR2 is SYGVKD. CDR3 nucleotides: TGTGCCATCAGTAGAACCGACAGCTCCTACGAGCAGTACTTC. Translating it yields CAISRTDSSYEQYF.

The DNA of the CDR3 is TGTGCCAGCAGCTTGGGACTAGCGGGGCGATACAATGAGCAGTTCTTC. This gives the protein CASSLGLAGRYNEQFF. The rearrangement uses TRBV7-2 and TRBJ2-1; the match to TRBD2 covers 13 bases. The germline V gene has CDR1 SGHTA and CDR2 FQGNSA. J gave up 4 bases and V 3 bases, and 3 bases lay outside the gene matches. The CDR3 spans 16 residues.

The chain links TRBV21-1 to TRBJ2-5. TRBV21-1 is reported as a pseudogene. This CDR3 region has 12 residues. CDR3 nucleotides: TGTGCCAGCAGCAACGGCCCTAATTCCCAGTACTTC. Residues: CASSNGPNSQYF.

This chain uses TRBV7-3 with TRBJ1-1, with D unresolved. Trimming pared 6 bases from V and 1 base from J, leaving 9 bases between. CDR3 length: 13 amino acids. Germline values: CDR1 SGHTA, CDR2 FQGTGA. The CDR3: CASSQVRNTEAFF. In nucleotides, the CDR3 is TGTGCCAGCAGTCAAGTGCGGAACACTGAAGCTTTCTTT.

This clone was seen at least ten times. CDR3 coding DNA: TGTGCCAGCAGCTTGGACAGGGGGAGAGTAAATGAAAAACTGTTTTTT. It encodes CASSLDRGRVNEKLFF. This chain joins TRBV5-6 and TRBJ1-4; TRBD1 matches 8 bases. Trimming removed 0 bases from V and 5 bases from J; junction bases left unmatched: 6. Germline values: CDR1 SGHDT, CDR2 YYEEEE. The CDR3 extends over 16 amino acids.

The rearrangement uses TRBV6-1 and TRBJ1-4; 9 bases align to TRBD1. This CDR3 contains 16 residues. Looked up from germline, CDR1 is MNHNS and CDR2 is SASEGT. The J segment lost 4 bases and the V segment lost 1 base, leaving 4 bases of the junction unmatched. The CDR3 bases are TGTGCCAGCAGTGAAGTTGGACAGGGGTTTAATGAAAAACTGTTTTTT. It specifies CASSEVGQGFNEKLFF.

The genes are TRBV28 and TRBJ2-2; perhaps TRBD2 as D (6 bases). Germline CDR1 reads MDHEN; CDR2 reads SYDVKM. V gave up 4 bases and J gave up 1 base, with 22 bases separating them. The CDR3 length is 19 residues. The DNA of the CDR3 is TGTGCCAGCAGTTCTACCTCACCCAAACGGCGGGGGAACACCGGGGAGCTGTTTTTT. It translates to CASSSTSPKRRGNTGELFF. The full variable domain, with the rest looked up from reference TRBV28 and TRBJ2-2, is DVKVTQSSRYLVKRTGEKVFLECVQDMDHENMFWYRQDPGLGLRLIYFSYDVKMKEKGDIPEGYSVSREKKERFSLILESASTNQTSMYLCASSSTSPKRRGNTGELFFGEGSRLTVL.

The chain combines TRBV7-2 with TRBJ2-1, with 12 bases that match TRBD2. CDR3 size: 16 residues. Germline V gives CDR1 SGHTA, CDR2 FQGNSA. V gave up 0 bases and J gave up 9 bases; unmatched junction bases: 6. CDR3 DNA: TGTGCCAGCAGCTTAGCGGCACTAGCGGGAGGCAGTGAGCAGTTCTTC. Its translation: CASSLAALAGGSEQFF.

The CDR3 DNA follows: TGTGCCAGCAGTGACCCCTTGGGGGTAGGTGGCACTGAAGCTTTCTTT. Translating gives CASSDPLGVGGTEAFF. The chain employs TRBV6-1 and TRBJ1-1; a weak D match, TRBD1 (5 bases). Germline V gives CDR1 MNHNS, CDR2 SASEGT. Trimming took off 3 bases at V and 4 bases at J, with 18 bases between the two ends. CDR3 size: 16 residues.

This clone was counted a single time. The gene calls are TRBV5-1 and TRBJ2-1; D gene ambiguous. The CDR3 runs to 15 residues. Germline V gives CDR1 SGHRS, CDR2 YFSETQ. V was trimmed by 4 bases and J by 4 bases, leaving 15 bases between them. CDR3 in amino acids: CASSPDSEAYNEQFF. The CDR3, as DNA: TGCGCCAGCAGCCCGGATAGTGAGGCTTACAATGAGCAGTTCTTC.